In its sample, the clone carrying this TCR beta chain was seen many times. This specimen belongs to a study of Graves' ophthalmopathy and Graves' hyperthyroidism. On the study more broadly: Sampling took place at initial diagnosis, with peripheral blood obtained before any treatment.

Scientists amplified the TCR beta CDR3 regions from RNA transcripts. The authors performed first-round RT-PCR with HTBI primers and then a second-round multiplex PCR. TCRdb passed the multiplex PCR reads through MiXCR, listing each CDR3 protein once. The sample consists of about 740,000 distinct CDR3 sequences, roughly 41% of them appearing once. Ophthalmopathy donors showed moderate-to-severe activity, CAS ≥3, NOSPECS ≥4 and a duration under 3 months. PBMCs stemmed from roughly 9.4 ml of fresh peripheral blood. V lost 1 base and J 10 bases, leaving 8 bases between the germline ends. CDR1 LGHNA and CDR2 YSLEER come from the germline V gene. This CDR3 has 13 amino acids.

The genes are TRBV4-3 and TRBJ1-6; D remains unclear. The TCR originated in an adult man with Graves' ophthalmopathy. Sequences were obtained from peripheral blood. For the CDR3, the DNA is TGCGCCAGCAGCCAAGTTGGCACGTCACCCCTCCACTTT. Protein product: CASSQVGTSPLHF.